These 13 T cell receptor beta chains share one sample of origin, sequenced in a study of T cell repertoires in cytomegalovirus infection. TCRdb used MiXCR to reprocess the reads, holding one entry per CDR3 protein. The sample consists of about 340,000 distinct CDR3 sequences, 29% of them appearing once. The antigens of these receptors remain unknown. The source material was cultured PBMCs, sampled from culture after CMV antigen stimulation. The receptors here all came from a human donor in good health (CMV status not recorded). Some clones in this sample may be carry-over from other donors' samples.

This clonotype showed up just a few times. CDR3 residues: CASRKFTGQAGELFF. As DNA, the CDR3 is TGTGCCAGCAGAAAATTCACAGGGCAAGCCGGGGAGCTGTTTTTT. The J gene is TRBJ2-2, the V gene TRBV6-5; TRBD1 is a possible D gene (6 bases). Per germline, CDR1 MNHEY and CDR2 SVGAGI. V was cut by 6 bases and J by 6 bases, with 17 bases left in between. The CDR3 is made up of 15 amino acids.

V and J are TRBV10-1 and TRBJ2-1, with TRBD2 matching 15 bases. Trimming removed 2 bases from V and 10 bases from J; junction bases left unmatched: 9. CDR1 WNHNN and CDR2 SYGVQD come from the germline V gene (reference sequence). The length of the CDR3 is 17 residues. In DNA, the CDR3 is TGCGCCAGCAGTGAGGCCGGACTAGCGGGGGGGGCGGAGGAGCAGTTCTTC. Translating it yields CASSEAGLAGGAEEQFF.

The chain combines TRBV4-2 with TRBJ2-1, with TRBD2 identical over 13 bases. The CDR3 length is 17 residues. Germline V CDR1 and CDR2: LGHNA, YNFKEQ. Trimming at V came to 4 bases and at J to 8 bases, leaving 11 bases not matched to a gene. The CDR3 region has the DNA TGTGCCAGCAGCCGCCCCCTTACTAGCGGGGGGGCTCATGAGCAGTTCTTC. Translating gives CASSRPLTSGGAHEQFF.

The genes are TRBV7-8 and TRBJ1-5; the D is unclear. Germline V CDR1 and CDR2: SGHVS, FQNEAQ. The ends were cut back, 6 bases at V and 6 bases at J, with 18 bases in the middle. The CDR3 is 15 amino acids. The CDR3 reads CASSLTARSSQPQHF. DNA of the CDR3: TGTGCCAGCAGTTTGACCGCCCGTTCTAGTCAGCCCCAGCATTTT.

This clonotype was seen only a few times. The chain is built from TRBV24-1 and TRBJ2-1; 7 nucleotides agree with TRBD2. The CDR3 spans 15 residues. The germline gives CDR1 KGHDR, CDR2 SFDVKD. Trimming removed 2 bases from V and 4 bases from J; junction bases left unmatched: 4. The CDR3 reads CATSDSGEGYNEQFF. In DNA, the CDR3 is TGTGCCACCAGTGATTCGGGGGAGGGGTACAATGAGCAGTTCTTC.

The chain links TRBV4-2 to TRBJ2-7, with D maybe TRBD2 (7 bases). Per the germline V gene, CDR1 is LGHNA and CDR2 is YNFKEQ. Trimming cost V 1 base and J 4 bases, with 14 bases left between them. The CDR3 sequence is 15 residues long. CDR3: CASSQGEGHLYEQYF. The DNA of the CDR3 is TGTGCCAGCAGCCAAGGGGAGGGACACCTTTACGAGCAGTACTTC.

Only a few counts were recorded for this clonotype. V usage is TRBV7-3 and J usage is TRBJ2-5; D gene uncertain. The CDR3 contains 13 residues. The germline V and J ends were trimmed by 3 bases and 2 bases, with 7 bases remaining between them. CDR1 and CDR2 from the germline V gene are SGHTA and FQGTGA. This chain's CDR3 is CASSFDRQETQYF. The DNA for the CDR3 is TGTGCCAGCAGCTTTGATAGACAAGAGACCCAGTACTTC.

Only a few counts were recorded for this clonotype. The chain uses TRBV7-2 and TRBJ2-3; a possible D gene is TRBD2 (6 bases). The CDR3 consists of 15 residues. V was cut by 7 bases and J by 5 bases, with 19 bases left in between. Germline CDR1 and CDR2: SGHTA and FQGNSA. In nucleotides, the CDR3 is TGTGCCAGCACCCTTAATTGGGGGGTAAGAGATACGCAGTATTTT. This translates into CASTLNWGVRDTQYF.

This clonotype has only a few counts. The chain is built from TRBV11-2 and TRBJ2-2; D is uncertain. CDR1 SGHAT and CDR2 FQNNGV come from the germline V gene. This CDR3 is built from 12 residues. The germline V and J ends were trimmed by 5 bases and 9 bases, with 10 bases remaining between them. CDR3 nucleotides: TGTGCCAGCAGCACTACTTCGCGGGAGCTGTTTTTT. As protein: CASSTTSRELFF.

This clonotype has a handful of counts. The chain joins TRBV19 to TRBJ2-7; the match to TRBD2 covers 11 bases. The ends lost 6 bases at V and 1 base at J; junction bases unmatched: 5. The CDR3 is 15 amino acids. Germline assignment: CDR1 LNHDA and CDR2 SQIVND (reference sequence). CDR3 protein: CASSLAGGTSYEQYF. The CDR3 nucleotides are TGTGCCAGTAGCTTAGCGGGAGGGACATCCTACGAGCAGTACTTC. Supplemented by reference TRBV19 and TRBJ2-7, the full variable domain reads DGGITQSPKYLFRKEGQNVTLSCEQNLNHDAMYWYRQDPGQGLRLIYYSQIVNDFQKGDIAEGYSVSREKKESFPLTVTSAQKNPTAFYLCASSLAGGTSYEQYFGPGTRLTVT.

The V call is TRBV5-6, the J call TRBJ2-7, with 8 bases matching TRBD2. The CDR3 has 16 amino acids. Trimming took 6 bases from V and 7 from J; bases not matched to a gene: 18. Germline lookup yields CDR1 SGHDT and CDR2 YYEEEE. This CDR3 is CASTPRGERGFWEQYF. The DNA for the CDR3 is TGTGCCAGCACCCCGCGAGGGGAGCGGGGGTTTTGGGAGCAGTACTTC.

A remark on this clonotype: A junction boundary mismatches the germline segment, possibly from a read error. CDR3: CASSEDSVVF. CDR3 nucleotide sequence: TGTGCCAGCAGTGAGGATAGCGTGGTCTTC. The gene calls are TRBV2 and TRBJ2-1; the D gene is possibly TRBD2 (5 bases). CDR3 size: 10 residues. Germline loops: CDR1 SNHLY, CDR2 FYNNEI.

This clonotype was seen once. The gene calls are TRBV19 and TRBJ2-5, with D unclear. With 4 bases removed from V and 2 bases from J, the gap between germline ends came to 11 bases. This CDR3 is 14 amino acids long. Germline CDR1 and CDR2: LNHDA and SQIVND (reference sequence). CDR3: CASSRSQVQETQYF. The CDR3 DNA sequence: TGTGCCAGTAGTAGGTCGCAGGTACAAGAGACCCAGTACTTC.